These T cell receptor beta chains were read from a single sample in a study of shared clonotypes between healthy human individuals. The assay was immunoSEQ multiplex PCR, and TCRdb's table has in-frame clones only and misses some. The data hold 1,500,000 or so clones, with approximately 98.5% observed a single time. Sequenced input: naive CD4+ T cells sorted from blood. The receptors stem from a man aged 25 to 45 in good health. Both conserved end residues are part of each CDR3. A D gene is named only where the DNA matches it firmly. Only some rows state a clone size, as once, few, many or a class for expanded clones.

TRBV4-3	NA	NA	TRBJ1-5	CASSQDLGRGLNQPQHF	TGCGCCAGCAGCCAAGATTTGGGAAGAGGCTTGAATCAGCCCCAGCATTTT
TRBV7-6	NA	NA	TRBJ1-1	CASSIGEITEAFF	TGTGCCAGCAGCATCGGAGAAATCACTGAAGCTTTCTTT
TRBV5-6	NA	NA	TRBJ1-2	CASSFTANYGYTF	TGTGCCAGCAGCTTTACAGCTAACTATGGCTACACCTTC
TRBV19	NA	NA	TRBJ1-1	CASSGQIMNTEAFF	TGTGCCAGTAGCGGACAGATAATGAACACTGAAGCTTTCTTT
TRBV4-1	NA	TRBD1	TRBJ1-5	CASSRTGGEYSNQPQHF	TGCGCCAGCAGCCGGACAGGGGGAGAATATAGCAATCAGCCCCAGCATTTT
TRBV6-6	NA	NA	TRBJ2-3	CASSYDSTDTQYF	TGTGCCAGCAGTTACGATAGCACAGATACGCAGTATTTT
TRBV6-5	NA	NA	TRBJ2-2	CASSYNLVTGELFF	TGTGCCAGCAGTTATAATTTAGTAACCGGGGAGCTGTTTTTT
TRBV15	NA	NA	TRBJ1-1	CATSRDLASEAFF	TGTGCCACCAGCAGAGATCTTGCTTCTGAAGCTTTCTTT
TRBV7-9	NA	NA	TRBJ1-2	CASSLANYGYTF	TGTGCCAGCAGCTTAGCCAACTATGGCTACACCTTC
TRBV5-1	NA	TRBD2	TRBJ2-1	CASSLSAGEGFEQFF	TGCGCCAGCAGCCTTTCTGCGGGAGAGGGATTTGAGCAGTTCTTC
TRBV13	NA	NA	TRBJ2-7	CASSLSGKAYEQYF	TGTGCCAGCAGCTTGTCCGGGAAGGCCTACGAGCAGTACTTC
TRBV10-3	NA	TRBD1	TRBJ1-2	CAISPGQNYGYTF	TGTGCCATCAGCCCGGGACAGAACTATGGCTACACCTTC
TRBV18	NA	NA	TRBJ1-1	CASSAPGGLGTEAFF	TGTGCCAGCTCAGCCCCGGGGGGTTTGGGCACTGAAGCTTTCTTT
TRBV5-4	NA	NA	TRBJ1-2	CASRGPGRTYGYTF	TGTGCCAGCAGAGGACCGGGCAGGACCTATGGCTACACCTTC
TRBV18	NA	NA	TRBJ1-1	CASSDGQNTEAFF	TGTGCCAGCTCAGATGGACAGAACACTGAAGCTTTCTTT
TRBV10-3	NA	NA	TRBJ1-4	CAISESTGGTRGEKLFF	TGTGCCATCAGTGAGTCGACTGGGGGGACAAGGGGTGAAAAACTGTTTTTT
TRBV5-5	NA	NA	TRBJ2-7	CASSSRELTYEQYF	TGTGCCAGCAGCTCGAGGGAGTTGACCTACGAGCAGTACTTC
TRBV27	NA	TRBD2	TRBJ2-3	CASRVSGSDTQYF	TGTGCCAGCAGGGTTAGCGGGAGCGATACGCAGTATTTT
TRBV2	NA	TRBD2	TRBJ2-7	CASERPGLADEQYF	TGTGCCAGCGAGCGGCCGGGACTAGCGGACGAGCAGTACTTC
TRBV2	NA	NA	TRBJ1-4	CATRQKTNEKLFF	TGTGCCACAAGGCAAAAGACTAATGAAAAACTGTTTTTT
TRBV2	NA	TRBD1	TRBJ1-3	CASSGDRSYGNTIYF	TGTGCCAGCAGTGGGGACAGGAGCTACGGAAACACCATATATTTT
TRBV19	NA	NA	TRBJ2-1	CASSLGDPNNEQFF	TGTGCCAGTAGTCTCGGGGACCCGAACAATGAGCAGTTCTTC
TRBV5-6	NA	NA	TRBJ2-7	CASSLEGYEQYF	TGTGCCAGCAGCTTGGAGGGTTACGAGCAGTACTTC
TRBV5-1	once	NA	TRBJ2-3	CASSRVVGGTDTQYF	TGCGCCAGCAGCCGAGTCGTCGGTGGGACAGATACGCAGTATTTT
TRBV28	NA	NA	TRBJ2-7	CASSLLLSGFYEQYF	TGTGCCAGCAGTTTGCTACTTTCGGGTTTCTACGAGCAGTACTTC
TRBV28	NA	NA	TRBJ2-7	CASRGSYEQYF	TGTGCCAGCAGGGGCTCCTACGAGCAGTACTTC
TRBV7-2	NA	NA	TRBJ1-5	CASSPGSGSNQPQHF	TGTGCCAGCAGCCCTGGGAGTGGGAGCAATCAGCCCCAGCATTTT
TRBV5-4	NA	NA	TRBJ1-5	CASSLAGVGEPQHF	TGTGCCAGCAGCTTAGCAGGAGTTGGTGAGCCCCAGCATTTT
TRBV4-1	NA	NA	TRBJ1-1	CASSQRQIAPEAFF	TGCGCCAGCAGCCAAAGACAGATAGCACCTGAAGCTTTCTTT
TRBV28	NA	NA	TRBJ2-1	CASATGNYNEQFF	TGTGCCAGCGCCACCGGCAATTACAATGAGCAGTTCTTC